The entry that follows covers one TCR beta chain sequence. Original processing methods: The assay estimated nucleated cells by amplifying reference gene primers. Generated by immunoSEQ multiplex PCR, the TCRdb table keeps only in-frame clones and is missing some. Clonal size and the V and J genes are those of that table, whereas D and trimming came from the DNA. The sample includes about 120,000 clones, almost 90% of them seen just once. This entry is derived from a study of blood T cell repertoires in COVID-19. Whole-study context: Samples taken during acute and convalescent COVID-19 were collected in the United States, Italy and Spain. Sources were T cells, B-cell-depleted T cells, or PBMCs; the material itself was cDNA or gDNA.

Germline-derived CDR1 and CDR2 are SGHNT and YYREEE (reference sequence). The CDR3 contains 15 residues. V trimming: 4 bases; J trimming: 1 base; junction bases outside the gene matches: 5. The TCR was taken from a woman in her forties or fifties with active or convalescent COVID-19. The V call is TRBV5-4, the J call TRBJ2-7, with TRBD2 matching over 10 bases. Sequencing used peripheral blood. The CDR3 DNA reads TGTGCCAGCAGCCCCGGGACTAGCGTTTCCTACGAGCAGTACTTC. Protein: CASSPGTSVSYEQYF.